A selection of T cell receptor beta chains follows, all from one sample in a study of naive and memory T cell subsets. TCRdb reprocessed the UMI-ligation and nested PCR reads via MiXCR and lists one record per CDR3 protein. Of some 83,000 distinct CDR3 sequences listed, 9% to 9.5% are singletons. Sequencing was carried out using naive CD8+ T cells from blood. These receptors all stem from a human donor in good health. The CDR3 runs from the conserved cysteine through the conserved F or W. Each record gives: CDR3 DNA, CDR3 protein, clone size, J gene, D gene, CDR3 length, V gene. The D gene is left open where the match is weak. Clone size is given for some rows only: seen once, a few or many times, or a class if the clone is expanded.

TGTGCCAGCAGTTACAGGACAGGGGGTGACCCTTTGTTGTGGCAGTACTTC	CASSYRTGGDPLLWQYF	-	TRBJ2-7	TRBD1	17	TRBV6-2/TRBV6-3
TGTGCCAGCAGAGAAGGACACAATAATGAAAAACTGTTTTTT	CASREGHNNEKLFF	few	TRBJ1-4	-	14	TRBV12-3/TRBV12-4
TGTGCCAGCAGCTTATGGGCTGGTCGTCAATTCTTC	CASSLWAGRQFF	-	TRBJ2-1	-	12	TRBV7-9
TGCAGCGTTTGGTTTTCCGGACAGGACGGGTTCTTC	CSVWFSGQDGFF	many	TRBJ2-1	TRBD1	12	TRBV29-1
TGTGCCAGCAGCCCCGGGACAGGAGGACGTCATGAGCAGTTCTTC	CASSPGTGGRHEQFF	-	TRBJ2-1	TRBD1	15	TRBV7-9
TGTGCCAGCAGTTTGAACCCGGGACTTAGCACAGATACGCAGTATTTT	CASSLNPGLSTDTQYF	many	TRBJ2-3	-	16	TRBV6-2/TRBV6-3
TGTGCCAGCACCATCGGACAGGGGAGTCAAGCTTTCTTT	CASTIGQGSQAFF	many	TRBJ1-1	TRBD1	13	TRBV5-6
TGCAGTGCTAGCAATCAGGGGGACGTCTACAATGAGCAGTTCTTC	CSASNQGDVYNEQFF	few	TRBJ2-1	TRBD1	15	TRBV20-1
TGTGCCAGCAGTTTTAGGACAGCCATGAACACTGAAGCTTTCTTT	CASSFRTAMNTEAFF	few	TRBJ1-1	-	15	TRBV27
TGTGCCAGCAGCTTTAGCGCAGCCCAAGAGACCCAGTACTTC	CASSFSAAQETQYF	few	TRBJ2-5	-	14	TRBV5-5
TGCGCCAGCAGTGCTCCGGGGCGGCAAGAGACCCAGTACTTC	CASSAPGRQETQYF	many	TRBJ2-5	-	14	TRBV10-2
TGTGCCAGCAGTTTTCGGGCCCGAGTCTACGAGCAGTACTTC	CASSFRARVYEQYF	many	TRBJ2-7	-	14	TRBV12-3/TRBV12-4
TGCGCCAGCAGCCCCGGACCTCCGCTTCCTAATCAGCCCCAGCATTTT	CASSPGPPLPNQPQHF	few	TRBJ1-5	-	16	TRBV5-1
TGTGCCAGTAGAGATATTGGAGAAACCCCTAGAGATATTGGAGAAACCCCCTACAATGAGCAGTTCTTC	CASRDIGETPRDIGETPYNEQFF	-	TRBJ2-1	-	23	TRBV19
TGTGCCAGCACCGAAAAAATAGGGGGAGTAGAGGAGCAGTACTTC	CASTEKIGGVEEQYF	few	TRBJ2-7	-	15	TRBV11-2
TGTGCAAGCCATGAGCGGAGGGCGAACACCGGGGAGCTGTTTTTT	CASHERRANTGELFF	-	TRBJ2-2	-	15	TRBV2